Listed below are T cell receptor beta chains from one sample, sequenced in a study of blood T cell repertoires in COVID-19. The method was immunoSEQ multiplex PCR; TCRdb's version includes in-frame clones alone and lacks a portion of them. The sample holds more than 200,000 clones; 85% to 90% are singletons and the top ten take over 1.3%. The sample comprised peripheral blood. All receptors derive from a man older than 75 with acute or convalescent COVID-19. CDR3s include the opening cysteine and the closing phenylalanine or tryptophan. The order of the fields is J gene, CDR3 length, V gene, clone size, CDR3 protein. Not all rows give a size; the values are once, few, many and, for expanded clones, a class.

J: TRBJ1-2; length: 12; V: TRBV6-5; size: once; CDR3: CASGDILYGYTF
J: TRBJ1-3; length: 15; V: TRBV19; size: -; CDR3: CASSIGAGPGNTIYF
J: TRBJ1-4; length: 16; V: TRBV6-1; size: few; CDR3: CASSGERMATNEKLFF
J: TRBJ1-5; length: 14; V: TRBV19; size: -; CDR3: CASSMSAGLQPQHF
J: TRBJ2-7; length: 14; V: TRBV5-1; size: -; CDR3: CASSSRTGTNEQYF
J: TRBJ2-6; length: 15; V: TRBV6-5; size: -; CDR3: CASSYLVSGANVLTF
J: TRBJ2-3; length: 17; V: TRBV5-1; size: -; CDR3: CASSGRYTSDFTDTQYF
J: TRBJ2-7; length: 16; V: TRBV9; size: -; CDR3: CASSVALSSGGGEQYF
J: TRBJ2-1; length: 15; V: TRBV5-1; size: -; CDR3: CASSPTGGSYNEQFF
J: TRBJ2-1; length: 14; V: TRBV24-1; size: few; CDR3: CATSDTILADEQFF
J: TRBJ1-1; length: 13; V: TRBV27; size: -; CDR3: CASSSGTATEAFF
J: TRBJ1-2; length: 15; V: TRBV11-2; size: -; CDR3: CASSQFGGTHYGYTF
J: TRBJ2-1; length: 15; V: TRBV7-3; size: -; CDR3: CASSLTGGTYNEQFF
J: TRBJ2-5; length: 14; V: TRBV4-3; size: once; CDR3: CASSQEAGQETQYF
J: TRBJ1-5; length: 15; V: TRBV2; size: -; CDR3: CASSGQGGPNQPQHF
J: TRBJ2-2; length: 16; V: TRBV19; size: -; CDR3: CASSKNRVSNTGELFF
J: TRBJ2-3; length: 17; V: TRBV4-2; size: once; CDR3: CASSQDRSGRGVDTQYF
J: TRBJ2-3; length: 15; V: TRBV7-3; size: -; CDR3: CASSLGGPGTDTQYF
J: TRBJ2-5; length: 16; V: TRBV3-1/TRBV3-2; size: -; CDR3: CASSHRLAGLGETQYF
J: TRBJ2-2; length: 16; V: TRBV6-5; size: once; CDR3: CASSYSRGANTGELFF
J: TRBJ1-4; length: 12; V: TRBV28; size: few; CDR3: CASSSRGNGLFF
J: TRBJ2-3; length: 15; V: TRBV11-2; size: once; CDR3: CASSWSGGSTDTQYF
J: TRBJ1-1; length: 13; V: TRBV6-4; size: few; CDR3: CASSARGDTEAFF
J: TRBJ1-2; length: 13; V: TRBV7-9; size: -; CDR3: CASSLSGYYGYTF
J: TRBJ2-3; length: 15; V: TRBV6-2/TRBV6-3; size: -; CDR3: CASSSGQGLTDTQYF
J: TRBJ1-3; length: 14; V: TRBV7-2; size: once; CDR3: CASSLGGSLNTIYF
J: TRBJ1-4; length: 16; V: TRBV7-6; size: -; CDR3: CASSPGTATADEKLFF
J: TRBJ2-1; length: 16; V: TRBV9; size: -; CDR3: CASSFIAASSYNEQFF
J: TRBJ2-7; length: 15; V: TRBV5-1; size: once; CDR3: CASSLGFDGSHEQYF
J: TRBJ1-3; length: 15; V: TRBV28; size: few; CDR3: CASTLGQGGGNTIYF
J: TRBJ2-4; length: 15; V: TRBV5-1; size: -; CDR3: CASSLFGAAADIQYF
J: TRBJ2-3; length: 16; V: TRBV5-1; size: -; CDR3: CASSLGGTSVTDTQYF
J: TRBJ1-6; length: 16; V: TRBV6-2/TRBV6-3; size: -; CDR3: CASSPLPGQGHSPLHF
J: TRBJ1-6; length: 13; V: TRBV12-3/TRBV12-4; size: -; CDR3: CASSLPPRSPLHF
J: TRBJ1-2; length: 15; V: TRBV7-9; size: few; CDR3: CASSSGQEANYGYTF
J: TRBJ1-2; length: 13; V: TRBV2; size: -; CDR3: CASSMDRDYGYTF
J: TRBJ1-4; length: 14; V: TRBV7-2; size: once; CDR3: CASSLPDSNEKLFF
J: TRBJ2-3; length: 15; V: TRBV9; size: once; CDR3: CASSAMGGLTDTQYF
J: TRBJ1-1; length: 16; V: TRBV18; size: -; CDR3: CASSPPVGTMNTEAFF
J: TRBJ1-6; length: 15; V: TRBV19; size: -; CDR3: CASSIGQGTDSPLHF